The 4 T cell receptor beta chains below come from one sample, sequenced in a study of T-cell reconstitution after alpha-beta-depleted transplantation in children. Unique molecular identifiers were used in preparing the TCRbeta library. TCRdb independently ran MiXCR on the PCR reads; one entry per CDR3 protein. Of approximately 630,000 distinct CDR3 sequences detected, about 12% appear once; the ten largest clones hold 0.79%. Specimen: PBMCs, collected before TCRalphabeta/CD19-depleted stem cell transplant. All receptors derive from a girl aged 2 to 9 with congenital amegakaryocytic thrombocytopenia, due to receive a stem cell transplant.

This clonotype appeared many times. The gene calls are TRBV6-5 and TRBJ1-3; 10 bases line up with TRBD1. The CDR3 loop spans 15 amino acids. CDR1 MNHEY and CDR2 SVGAGI come from the germline V gene. V lost 2 bases and J lost 4; bases outside the gene matches: 2. The chain's CDR3 is CASSYGTGEGNTIYF. As DNA, the CDR3 is TGTGCCAGCAGTTACGGGACAGGGGAGGGAAACACCATATATTTT.

This clonotype was seen ten or more times. This rearrangement joins TRBV7-7 to TRBJ2-1, with D perhaps assigned TRBD1 or TRBD2 (5 bases each). CDR3 length equals 14 residues. V was shortened by 5 bases and J by 5 bases, with 13 bases between the two germline ends. Looked up from germline, CDR1 is SSHAT and CDR2 is FNYEAQ (reference sequence). The CDR3 nucleotides are TGTGCCAGCAGCCCCGGGACGCCCGACAATGAGCAGTTCTTC. This translates into CASSPGTPDNEQFF.

CDR3 sequence: CASSKTTREQYF. CDR3 sequence (DNA): TGTGCCAGCAGCAAAACTACGAGGGAGCAGTACTTC. This sequence joins TRBV21-1 and TRBJ2-7. TRBV21-1 is a listed pseudogene. The CDR3 extends over 12 amino acids.

This clonotype was seen a few times. This chain links TRBV18 with TRBJ2-7, with D perhaps being TRBD1 or TRBD2 (6 bases each). There are 16 residues in the CDR3. Per germline, CDR1 KGHSH and CDR2 LQKENI. V lost 1 base and J 3 bases, leaving 16 bases between the germline ends. CDR3 DNA sequence: TGTGCCAGCTCACCACTGCCGGGGGCCATCCTCTACGAGCAGTACTTC. It translates to CASSPLPGAILYEQYF.